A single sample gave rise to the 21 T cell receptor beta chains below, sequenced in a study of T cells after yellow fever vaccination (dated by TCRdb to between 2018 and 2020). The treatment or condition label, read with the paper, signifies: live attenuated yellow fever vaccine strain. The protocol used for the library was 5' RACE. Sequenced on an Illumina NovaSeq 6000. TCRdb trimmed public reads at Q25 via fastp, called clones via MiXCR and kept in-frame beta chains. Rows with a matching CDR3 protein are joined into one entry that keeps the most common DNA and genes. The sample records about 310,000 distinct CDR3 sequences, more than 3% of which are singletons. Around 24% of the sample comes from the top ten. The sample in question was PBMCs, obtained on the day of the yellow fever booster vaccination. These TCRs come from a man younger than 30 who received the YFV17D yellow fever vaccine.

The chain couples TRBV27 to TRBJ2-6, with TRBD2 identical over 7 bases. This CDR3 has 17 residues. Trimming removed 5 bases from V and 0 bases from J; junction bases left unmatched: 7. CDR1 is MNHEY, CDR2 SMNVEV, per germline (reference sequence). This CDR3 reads CASSRSGGSSGANVLTF. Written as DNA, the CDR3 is TGTGCCAGCAGTAGGTCGGGGGGAAGCTCTGGGGCCAACGTCCTGACTTTC.

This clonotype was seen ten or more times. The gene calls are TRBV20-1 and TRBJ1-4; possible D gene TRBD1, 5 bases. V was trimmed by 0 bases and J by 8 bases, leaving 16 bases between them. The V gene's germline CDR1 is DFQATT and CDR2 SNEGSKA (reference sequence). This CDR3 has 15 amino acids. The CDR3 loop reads CSARDPGGVGEKLFF. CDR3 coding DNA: TGCAGTGCTAGAGACCCGGGGGGTGTAGGAGAAAAACTGTTTTTT.

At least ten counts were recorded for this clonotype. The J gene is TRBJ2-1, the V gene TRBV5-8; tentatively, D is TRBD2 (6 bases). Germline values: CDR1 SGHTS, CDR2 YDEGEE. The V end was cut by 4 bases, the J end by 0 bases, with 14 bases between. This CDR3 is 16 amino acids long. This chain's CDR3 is CASSPFRGSSYNEQFF. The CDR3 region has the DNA TGTGCCAGCAGCCCCTTCCGGGGGAGCTCCTACAATGAGCAGTTCTTC. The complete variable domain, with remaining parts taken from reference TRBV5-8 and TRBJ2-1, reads EAGVTQSPTHLIKTRGQQATLRCSPISGHTSVYWYQQALGLGLQFLLWYDEGEERNRGNFPPRFSGRQFPNYSSELNVNALELEDSALYLCASSPFRGSSYNEQFFGPGTRLTVL.

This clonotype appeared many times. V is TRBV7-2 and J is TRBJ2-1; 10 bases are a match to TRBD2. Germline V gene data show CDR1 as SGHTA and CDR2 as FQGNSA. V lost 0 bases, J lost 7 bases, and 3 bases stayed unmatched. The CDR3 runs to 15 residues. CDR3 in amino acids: CASSLAAGGRNEQFF. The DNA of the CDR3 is TGTGCCAGCAGCTTAGCAGCGGGGGGGCGGAATGAGCAGTTCTTC.

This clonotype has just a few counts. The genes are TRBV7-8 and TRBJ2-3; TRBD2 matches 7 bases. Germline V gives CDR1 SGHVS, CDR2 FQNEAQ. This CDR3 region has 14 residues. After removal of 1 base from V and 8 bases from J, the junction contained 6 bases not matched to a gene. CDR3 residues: CASSLGEGSGTQYF. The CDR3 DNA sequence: TGTGCCAGCAGCTTAGGGGAGGGTAGTGGTACGCAGTATTTT. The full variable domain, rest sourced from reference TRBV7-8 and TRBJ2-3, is GAGVSQSPRYKVAKRGQDVALRCDPISGHVSLFWYQQALGQGPEFLTYFQNEAQLDKSGLPSDRFFAERPEGSVSTLKIQRTQQEDSAVYLCASSLGEGSGTQYFGPGTRLTVL.

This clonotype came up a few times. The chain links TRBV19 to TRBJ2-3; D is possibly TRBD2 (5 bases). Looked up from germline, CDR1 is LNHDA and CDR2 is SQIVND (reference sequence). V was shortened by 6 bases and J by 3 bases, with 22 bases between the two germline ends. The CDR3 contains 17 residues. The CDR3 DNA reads TGTGCCAGTAGAATATCCGGAGTGGGGAGTTTTACAGATACGCAGTATTTT. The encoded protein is CASRISGVGSFTDTQYF. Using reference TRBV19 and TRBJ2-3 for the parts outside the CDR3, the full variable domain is DGGITQSPKYLFRKEGQNVTLSCEQNLNHDAMYWYRQDPGQGLRLIYYSQIVNDFQKGDIAEGYSVSREKKESFPLTVTSAQKNPTAFYLCASRISGVGSFTDTQYFGPGTRLTVL.

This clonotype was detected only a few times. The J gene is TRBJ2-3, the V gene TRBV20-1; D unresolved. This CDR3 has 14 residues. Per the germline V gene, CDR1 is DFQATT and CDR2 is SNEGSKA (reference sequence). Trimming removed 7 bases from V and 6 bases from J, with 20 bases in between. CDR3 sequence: CSVPLNSLGDTQYF. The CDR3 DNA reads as TGCAGTGTACCGCTAAACTCCTTGGGGGATACGCAGTATTTT.

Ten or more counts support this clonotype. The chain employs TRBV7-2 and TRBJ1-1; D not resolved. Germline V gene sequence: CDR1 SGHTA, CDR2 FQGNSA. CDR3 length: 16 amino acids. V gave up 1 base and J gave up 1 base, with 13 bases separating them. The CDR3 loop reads CASSLVSGASNTEAFF. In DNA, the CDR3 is TGTGCCAGCAGCTTAGTGTCAGGAGCCTCGAACACTGAAGCTTTCTTT.

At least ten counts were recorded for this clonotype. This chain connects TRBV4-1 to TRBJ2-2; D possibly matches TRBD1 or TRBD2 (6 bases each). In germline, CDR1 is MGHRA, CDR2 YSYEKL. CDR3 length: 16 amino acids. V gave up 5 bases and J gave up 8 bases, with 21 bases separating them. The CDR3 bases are TGCGCCAGCAGCTCGTACCGAGACAGGACTATTGGGGAGCTGTTTTTT. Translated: CASSSYRDRTIGELFF.

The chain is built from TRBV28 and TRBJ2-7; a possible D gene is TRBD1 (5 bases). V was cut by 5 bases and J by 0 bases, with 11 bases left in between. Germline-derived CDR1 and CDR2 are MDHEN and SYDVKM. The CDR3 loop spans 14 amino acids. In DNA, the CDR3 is TGTGCCAGCAGTACCAGACAGAGCTCCTACGAGCAGTACGTC. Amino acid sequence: CASSTRQSSYEQYV.

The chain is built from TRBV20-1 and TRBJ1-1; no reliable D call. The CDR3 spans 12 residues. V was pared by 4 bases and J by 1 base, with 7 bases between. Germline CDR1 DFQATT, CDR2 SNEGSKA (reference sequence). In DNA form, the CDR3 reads TGCAGTGCTATCCGACAGAACACTGAAGCTTTCTTT. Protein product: CSAIRQNTEAFF.

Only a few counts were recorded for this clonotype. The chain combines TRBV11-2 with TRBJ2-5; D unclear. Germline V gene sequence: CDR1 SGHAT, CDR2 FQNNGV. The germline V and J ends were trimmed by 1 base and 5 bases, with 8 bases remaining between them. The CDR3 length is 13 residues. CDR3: CASSLAPAETQYF. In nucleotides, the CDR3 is TGTGCCAGCAGCTTAGCTCCCGCCGAGACCCAGTACTTC.

This CDR3 reads CASSQGVSSGQYV. The DNA for the CDR3 is TGTGCCAGCAGCCAGGGGGTATCCTCCGGGCAGTACGTC. J is TRBJ2-7 and V is TRBV6-2 or TRBV6-3, with 7 bases identical to TRBD1. V was pared by 6 bases and J by 9 bases, with 11 bases of the junction left unmatched. Germline V gene data show CDR1 as MNHEY and CDR2 as SVGEGT. This CDR3 has 13 residues.

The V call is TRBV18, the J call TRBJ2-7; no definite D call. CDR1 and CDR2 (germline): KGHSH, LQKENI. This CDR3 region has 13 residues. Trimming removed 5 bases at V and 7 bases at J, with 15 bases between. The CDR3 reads CASSTGMSEEQYF. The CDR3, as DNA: TGTGCCAGCTCAACGGGCATGTCCGAGGAGCAGTACTTC.

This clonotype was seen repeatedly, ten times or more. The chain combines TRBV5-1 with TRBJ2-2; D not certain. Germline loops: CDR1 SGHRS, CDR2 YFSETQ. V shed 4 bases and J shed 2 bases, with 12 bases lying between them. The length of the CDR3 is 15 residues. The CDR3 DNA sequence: TGCGCCAGCAGCGTGGACCCCACTAACACCGGGGAGCTGTTTTTT. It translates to CASSVDPTNTGELFF. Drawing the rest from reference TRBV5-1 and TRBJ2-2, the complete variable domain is KAGVTQTPRYLIKTRGQQVTLSCSPISGHRSVSWYQQTPGQGLQFLFEYFSETQRNKGNFPGRFSGRQFSNSRSEMNVSTLELGDSALYLCASSVDPTNTGELFFGEGSRLTVL.

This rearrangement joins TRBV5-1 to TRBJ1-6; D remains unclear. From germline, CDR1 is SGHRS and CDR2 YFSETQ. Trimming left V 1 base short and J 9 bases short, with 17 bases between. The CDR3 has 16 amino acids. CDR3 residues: CASSLRSMAVGSPLHF. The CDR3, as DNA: TGCGCCAGCAGCTTGAGGAGTATGGCAGTTGGTTCACCCCTCCACTTT.

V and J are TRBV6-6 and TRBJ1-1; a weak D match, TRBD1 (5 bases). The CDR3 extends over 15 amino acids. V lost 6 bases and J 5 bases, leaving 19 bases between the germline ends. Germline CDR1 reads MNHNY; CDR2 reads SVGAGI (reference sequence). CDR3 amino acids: CASRTSGSWGTEAFF. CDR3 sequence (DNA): TGTGCCAGCAGGACCTCCGGGTCCTGGGGGACTGAAGCTTTCTTT.

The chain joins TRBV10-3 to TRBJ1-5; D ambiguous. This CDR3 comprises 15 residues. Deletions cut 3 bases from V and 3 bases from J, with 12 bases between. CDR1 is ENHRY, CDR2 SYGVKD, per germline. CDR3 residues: CAISDPGPFNQPQHF. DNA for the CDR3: TGTGCCATCAGTGATCCCGGGCCGTTCAATCAGCCCCAGCATTTT.

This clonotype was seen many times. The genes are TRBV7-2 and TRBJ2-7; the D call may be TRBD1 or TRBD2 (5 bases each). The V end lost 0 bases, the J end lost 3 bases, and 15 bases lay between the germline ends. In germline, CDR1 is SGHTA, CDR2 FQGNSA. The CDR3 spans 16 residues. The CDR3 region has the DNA TGTGCCAGCAGCTTAGCGGTGGGACCGGCTGGCTACGAGCAGTACGTC. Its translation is CASSLAVGPAGYEQYV.

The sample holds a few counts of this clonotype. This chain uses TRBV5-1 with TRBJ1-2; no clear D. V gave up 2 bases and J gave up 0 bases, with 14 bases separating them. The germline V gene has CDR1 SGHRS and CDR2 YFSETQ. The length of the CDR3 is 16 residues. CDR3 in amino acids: CASSFWGGQANYGYTF. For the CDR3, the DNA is TGCGCCAGCAGCTTCTGGGGAGGTCAAGCTAACTATGGCTACACCTTC.

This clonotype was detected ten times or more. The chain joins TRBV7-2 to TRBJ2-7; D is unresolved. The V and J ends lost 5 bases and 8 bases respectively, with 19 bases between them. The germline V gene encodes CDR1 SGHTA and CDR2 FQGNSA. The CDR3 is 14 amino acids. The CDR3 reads CASSPEGFPTQQYF. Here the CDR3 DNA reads TGTGCCAGCAGCCCAGAAGGGTTCCCTACTCAGCAGTACTTC. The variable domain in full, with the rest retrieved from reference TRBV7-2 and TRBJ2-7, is GAGVSQSPSNKVTEKGKDVELRCDPISGHTALYWYRQSLGQGLEFLIYFQGNSAPDKSGLPSDRFSAERTGGSVSTLTIQRTQQEDSAVYLCASSPEGFPTQQYFGPGTRLTVT.